This T cell receptor (beta chain) was sequenced in a study of blood T cell repertoires in COVID-19. Study at large: T cells, B-cell-depleted T cells, or PBMCs supplied cDNA or gDNA.

V dropped 3 bases and J dropped 4; count of bases not matched to a gene: 4. CDR1 is MRHNA, CDR2 SNTAGT, per germline. This CDR3 has 15 residues. Authors' processing steps: Amplified reference gene primers provided the basis for estimating nucleated cell counts. Assay: immunoSEQ multiplex PCR; the TCRdb copy retains only in-frame clones and omits some. The DNA gave D and trimming, while V, J and clone size come from that table. The sample yields over 200,000 clones, roughly 87% seen once. This clonotype originated in a man in his forties with active or convalescent COVID-19. The chain carries TRBV6-4 and TRBJ2-1; 9 bases match TRBD2. Material for sequencing was peripheral blood. CDR3 protein: CASSEVAGAYNEQFF. In DNA form, the CDR3 reads TGTGCCAGCAGTGAGGTAGCGGGGGCTTACAATGAGCAGTTCTTC.